Below, one TCR beta chain is given with its context. The sample belongs to a study of T cell responses to AZD1222 COVID-19 vaccine. The CDR3 has 13 residues. CDR1 and CDR2 (germline): SEHNR, FQNEAQ (reference sequence). Between the trimmed V and J ends, which lost 1 base and 9 bases, there was a span of 12 bases. Assay used: immunoSEQ multiplex PCR; TCRdb lists only in-frame clones, some missing. The repertoire has about 140,000 clones, about 90% of them found once; the top ten carry 4.5% to 6.5%. The V and J genes are TRBV7-9 and TRBJ1-2; D might be TRBD1 (5 bases). This sample comprised peripheral blood, obtained on day 0 of AZD1222 vaccination. This sequence was found in an adult in good health. DNA for the CDR3: TGTGCCAGCAGCTTAGATCAGGGTGTGAGCTACACCTTC. It is translated as CASSLDQGVSYTF.